These 22 T cell receptor beta chains share one sample of origin, sequenced in a study of blood T cell repertoires in COVID-19. The assay was immunoSEQ multiplex PCR, and TCRdb's table has in-frame clones only and misses some. The sample lists around 55,000 clones, around nine tenths occurring once. Sequencing was done on a sample of peripheral blood. These receptors all come from a human donor with active COVID-19. The donor label of this sample is uncertain.

This clone was detected only once. J is TRBJ2-3 and V is TRBV7-8; 9 bases align to TRBD2. Unmatched junction bases numbered 13, after V lost 1 base and J lost 2 bases. Germline CDR1 is SGHVS and CDR2 is FQNEAQ. The CDR3 is 19 residues long. The CDR3 sequence: CASSLGPPGLAANTDTQYF. CDR3 DNA sequence: TGTGCCAGCAGCTTAGGTCCCCCGGGACTAGCAGCGAACACAGATACGCAGTATTTT.

This chain uses TRBV6-2 or TRBV6-3 with TRBJ1-2; 9 bases align to TRBD1. Germline values: CDR1 MNHEY, CDR2 SVGEGT. V dropped 5 bases and J dropped 5; count of bases not matched to a gene: 3. This CDR3 is built from 13 residues. The CDR3, as DNA: TGTGCCAGCAGTCCGACAGGGGGGTATGGCTACACCTTC. This codes for CASSPTGGYGYTF.

As concerns this clone: The identical CDR3 is also encoded by other nucleotide sequences in the sample. V gene TRBV27 combines with J gene TRBJ1-1, with 9 nucleotides matching TRBD1. Looked up from germline, CDR1 is MNHEY and CDR2 is SMNVEV (reference sequence). The CDR3 is 14 amino acids. The V gene end was trimmed by 3 bases and the J gene end by 1 base; junction bases not matched to a gene: 0. The DNA of the CDR3 is TGTGCCAGCAGTTTGGGACAGGGGAACACTGAAGCTTTCTTT. Translated: CASSLGQGNTEAFF.

The chain couples TRBV5-1 to TRBJ2-5, with 7 bases identical to TRBD1. CDR1 is SGHRS and CDR2 is YFSETQ in the germline V gene. This CDR3 is built from 14 residues. Germline trimming cut 4 bases from V and 3 bases from J; bases unmatched to any gene: 6. This chain's CDR3 is CASSPTGTEETQYF. The CDR3 DNA reads TGCGCCAGCAGCCCGACCGGGACAGAAGAGACCCAGTACTTC.

In regard to this clone: The germline gene is not matched at one end of the junction; a read error may be the cause. This chain links TRBV4-3 with TRBJ2-3; a weak D match, TRBD2 (5 bases). The CDR3 sequence is 10 residues long. Germline V lookup: CDR1 LGHNA, CDR2 YSLEER. CDR3 in DNA: TGCGCCAGCAGCCAAGATAACGGGGTCTTT. Encoded protein: CASSQDNGVF.

V usage is TRBV7-3 and J usage is TRBJ2-1, with D perhaps TRBD2 (7 bases). Trimming stripped 2 bases from V and 2 bases from J, with 10 bases between. The CDR3 length is 15 residues. Per the germline V gene, CDR1 is SGHTA and CDR2 is FQGTGA. Written as DNA, the CDR3 is TGTGCCAGCAGCTTAGGGGGGGCTACCTACAATGAGCAGTTCTTC. Translating gives CASSLGGATYNEQFF.

V gene TRBV27 combines with J gene TRBJ1-2; perhaps TRBD1 as D (5 bases). The germline V gene encodes CDR1 MNHEY and CDR2 SMNVEV (reference sequence). With 4 bases removed from V and 3 bases from J, the gap between germline ends came to 18 bases. The CDR3 has 16 amino acids. The CDR3, as DNA: TGTGCCAGCAGTTCAACCGGGGGTTCCAGGGACTATGGCTACACCTTC. It encodes CASSSTGGSRDYGYTF.

The chain employs TRBV5-1 and TRBJ2-7; 9 positions match TRBD1. Trimming took 7 bases from V and 3 from J; bases not matched to a gene: 5. CDR1 and CDR2 (germline): SGHRS, YFSETQ. The CDR3 covers 13 residues. CDR3 in amino acids: CASEPGQGYEQYF. The CDR3 DNA reads TGCGCCAGCGAACCGGGACAGGGCTACGAGCAGTACTTC.

This clone was picked up a small number of times. The chain has TRBV4-2 and TRBJ2-2; no clear D gene. Germline V lookup: CDR1 LGHNA, CDR2 YNFKEQ. Trimming cost V 0 bases and J 5 bases, with 7 bases left between them. This CDR3 spans 14 amino acids. The CDR3 DNA reads TGTGCCAGCAGCCAAGATATCAGAACCGGGGAGCTGTTTTTT. Translation: CASSQDIRTGELFF.

The chain carries TRBV10-3 and TRBJ2-1; 7 bases fit TRBD2. Germline trimming cut 6 bases from V and 3 bases from J; bases unmatched to any gene: 8. CDR1 ENHRY and CDR2 SYGVKD come from the germline V gene. The CDR3 consists of 15 residues. The CDR3 coding sequence is TGTGCCATCAGGGGGACTAACCTCGGCTACAATGAGCAGTTCTTC. As protein: CAIRGTNLGYNEQFF.

This chain links TRBV7-9 with TRBJ2-7, with TRBD1 identical over 7 bases. Per the germline V gene, CDR1 is SEHNR and CDR2 is FQNEAQ (reference sequence). The V gene end was trimmed by 5 bases and the J gene end by 5 bases; junction bases not matched to a gene: 9. The CDR3 spans 14 residues. The chain's CDR3 is CASSPVKGANEQYF. CDR3 DNA: TGTGCCAGCAGCCCGGTGAAGGGGGCGAACGAGCAGTACTTC.

CDR3 in amino acids: CASTKDRQSYEQYF. The DNA of the CDR3 is TGTGCCAGCACCAAGGACAGGCAGTCCTACGAGCAGTACTTC. The chain combines TRBV11-2 with TRBJ2-7; the match to TRBD1 covers 7 bases. The germline CDR1 and CDR2 sequences are SGHAT and FQNNGV. V trimming: 7 bases; J trimming: 1 base; junction bases outside the gene matches: 7. The CDR3 runs to 14 residues. The variable domain in full, completed from reference TRBV11-2 and TRBJ2-7, reads EAGVAQSPRYKIIEKRQSVAFWCNPISGHATLYWYQQILGQGPKLLIQFQNNGVVDDSQLPKDRFSAERLKGVDSTLKIQPAKLEDSAVYLCASTKDRQSYEQYFGPGTRLTVT.

The CDR3 region is CATKGRGERNQPQHF. The CDR3 region has the DNA TGTGCCACAAAGGGGAGGGGGGAGCGTAATCAGCCCCAGCATTTT. V and J are TRBV28 and TRBJ1-5; D may be TRBD1 (6 bases). Germline lookup yields CDR1 MDHEN and CDR2 SYDVKM. V was trimmed by 10 bases and J by 4 bases, leaving 20 bases between them. This CDR3 has 15 amino acids.

To note about this clone: An end of the junction does not agree with germline; a read error may underlie this. V gene TRBV7-7 combines with J gene TRBJ2-5; D is unresolved. This CDR3 is 14 amino acids long. Germline CDR1 is SSHAT and CDR2 is FNYEAQ (reference sequence). The CDR3 DNA sequence: TGTGCTAGCAGCGTATACCAGACACAAGAGACCCAGTACTTC. This translates into CASSVYQTQETQYF.

The V gene is TRBV21-1, the J gene TRBJ2-3; the DNA was not compared with TRBD2, the D call given in the table. TRBV21-1 is termed a pseudogene. This CDR3 spans 18 amino acids. CDR3 in amino acids: CASSKALIGGGNTDTQYF. CDR3 DNA: TGTGCCAGCAGCAAAGCGCTTATTGGGGGGGGAAACACAGATACGCAGTATTTT.

This sequence joins TRBV5-8 and TRBJ1-1; 7 bases are a match to TRBD1. CDR1 SGHTS and CDR2 YDEGEE come from the germline V gene. The CDR3 consists of 17 residues. With V trimmed by 0 bases and J by 3 bases, 11 bases remained unmatched. The CDR3 loop is CASSLVLSHRGDTEAFF. As DNA, the CDR3 is TGTGCCAGCAGCTTGGTTCTATCCCACAGGGGTGACACTGAAGCTTTCTTT.

The chain couples TRBV11-1 to TRBJ2-1, with D tentatively TRBD2 (5 bases). The CDR3 is 15 residues long. V lost 2 bases, J lost 12 bases, and 20 bases lay in between. CDR1 is SGHAT, CDR2 FQDESV, per germline (reference sequence). CDR3 coding DNA: TGTGCCAGCAGCTTACTTAGCGCGCACCACTTAGGGCAGTTCTTC. It codes for CASSLLSAHHLGQFF.

This rearrangement joins TRBV12-5 to TRBJ2-4; D possibly corresponds to TRBD1 (6 bases). The V end was cut by 0 bases, the J end by 4 bases, with 10 bases between. The CDR3 totals 15 residues. Germline V CDR1 and CDR2: LGHNT, FRNRAP. DNA of the CDR3: TGTGCTAGTGGTTTGGTAGTCGGGACAAAAAACATTCAGTACTTC. Encoded protein: CASGLVVGTKNIQYF.

V usage is TRBV14 and J usage is TRBJ2-1; 8 bases fit TRBD2. V lost 2 bases to trimming and J lost 3 bases; unmatched junction nucleotides: 9. Germline V CDR1 and CDR2: SGHDN, FVKESK. This CDR3 spans 17 amino acids. The CDR3 DNA follows: TGTGCCAGCAGCCAATTTGTGCTAGCGGGTGACTACAATGAGCAGTTCTTC. It encodes CASSQFVLAGDYNEQFF.

The gene calls are TRBV6-6 and TRBJ2-1; 7 positions match TRBD1. The germline V gene has CDR1 MNHNY and CDR2 SVGAGI (reference sequence). The CDR3 sequence is 11 residues long. The CDR3 region has the DNA TGTGTCTCAAAACAGGGGAATGAGCAGTTCTTC. It codes for CVSKQGNEQFF.

V gene TRBV2 combines with J gene TRBJ1-1; TRBD1 aligns across 9 bases. Germline trimming cut 7 bases from V and 7 bases from J; bases unmatched to any gene: 7. The V gene's germline CDR1 is SNHLY and CDR2 FYNNEI. This CDR3 spans 13 amino acids. The CDR3 coding sequence is TGTGCCAGCATCGGGGGACAGGGTTTTGAAGCTTTCTTT. It yields the protein CASIGGQGFEAFF.

This clone was observed once. This chain links TRBV7-8 with TRBJ1-4; D is uncertain. This CDR3 comprises 15 residues. The V gene's germline CDR1 is SGHVS and CDR2 FQNEAQ. Trimming pared 1 base from V and 0 bases from J, leaving 6 bases between. In DNA form, the CDR3 reads TGTGCCAGCAGCTTAGAATATGCAACTAATGAAAAACTGTTTTTT. Its protein product is CASSLEYATNEKLFF.